A selection of T cell receptor beta chains follows, all from one sample in a study of monozygotic twins with inflammatory bowel disease. TCRdb reprocessed the 5' RACE reads and keeps a single row for each CDR3 protein, giving no DNA. In all, the sample yields approximately 120,000 distinct CDR3 sequences. The sequencing sample was made of blood. The receptors come from a human donor with ulcerative colitis or Crohn's disease, or a healthy co-twin of an affected twin (not recorded which). Both conserved end residues are part of each CDR3.

>TRBV5-1|TRBJ2-1
CASSFSGGFDEQFF
>TRBV28|TRBJ2-7
CASSKTGSSYEQYF
>TRBV12-3/TRBV12-4|TRBJ1-3
CASSLRALSGNTIYF
>TRBV12-3/TRBV12-4|TRBJ1-1
CASSLGTERAFF
>TRBV20-1|TRBJ2-1
CSARALGHLWDEQFF
>TRBV12-5|TRBJ2-2
CASGPRDTGELFF
>TRBV4-2|TRBJ2-1
CASSQRYPGLGGHEQFF
>TRBV19|TRBJ1-2
CASSTPNYGYTF
>TRBV20-1|TRBJ2-1
CSARATLYRGGSYNEQFF
>TRBV20-1|TRBJ2-1
CSAHYSGSVSYNEQFF
>TRBV27|TRBJ1-2
CASSPIQSNRGLYYGYTF
>TRBV4-2|TRBJ2-1
CASSLTGRGLNEQFF
>TRBV20-1|TRBJ2-3
CSAGEPSGGHYTQYF
>TRBV28|TRBJ2-7
CASSPFRFEQYF
>TRBV4-1|TRBJ2-7
CASSQNPSGRNEQYF
>TRBV20-1|TRBJ2-1
CSAHRVDSGNEQFF
>TRBV29-1|TRBJ2-7
CSVRGTGEGEQYF
>TRBV5-1|TRBJ2-6
CASSLSSGANVLTF
>TRBV20-1|TRBJ2-5
CSVLSSGETQYF
>TRBV9|TRBJ1-2
CASSVDLGHYGYTF
>TRBV7-2|TRBJ1-1
CASSLDEVGEAFF
>TRBV27|TRBJ2-7
CASSLGGGYEQYF
>TRBV5-5|TRBJ1-1
CASSSLTTTGRTEAFF
>TRBV7-9|TRBJ2-5
CASWGYQETQYF
>TRBV20-1|TRBJ2-6
CSARAPAGDLGSGANVLTF
>TRBV11-3|TRBJ2-7
CASKTGGSYEQYF
>TRBV5-1|TRBJ2-7
CASSFDRKDEQYF